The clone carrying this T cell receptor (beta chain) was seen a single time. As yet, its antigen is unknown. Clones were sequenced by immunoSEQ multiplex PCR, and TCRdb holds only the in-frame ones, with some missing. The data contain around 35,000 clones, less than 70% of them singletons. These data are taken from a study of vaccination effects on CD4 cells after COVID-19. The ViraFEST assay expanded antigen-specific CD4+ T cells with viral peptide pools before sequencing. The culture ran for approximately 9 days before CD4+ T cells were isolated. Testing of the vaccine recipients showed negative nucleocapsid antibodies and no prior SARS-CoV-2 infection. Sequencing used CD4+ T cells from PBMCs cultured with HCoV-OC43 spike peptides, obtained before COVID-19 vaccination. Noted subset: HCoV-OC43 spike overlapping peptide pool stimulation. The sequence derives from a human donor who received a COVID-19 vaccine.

For the CDR3, the DNA is TGTGCCAGCAGCTCCGGACTAGCGGGTTTGAAGACCCAGTACTTC. Amino acids: CASSSGLAGLKTQYF. V is TRBV5-4 and J is TRBJ2-5; TRBD2 matches 11 bases. Germline CDR1 is SGHNT and CDR2 is YYREEE (reference sequence). Trimming removed 3 bases from V and 6 bases from J; junction bases left unmatched: 7. The CDR3 runs 15 residues. The full variable domain, with the rest looked up from reference TRBV5-4 and TRBJ2-5, is ETGVTQSPTHLIKTRGQQVTLRCSSQSGHNTVSWYQQALGQGPQFIFQYYREEENGRGNFPPRFSGLQFPNYSSELNVNALELDDSALYLCASSSGLAGLKTQYFGPGTRLLVL.